The rows below give T cell receptor beta chains drawn from one sample of a study of radiotherapy plus CTLA-4 blockade in lung cancer. Measured with immunoSEQ multiplex PCR; TCRdb has only the in-frame clones, and not every one. This table has approximately 83,000 clones, more than 60% appearing once. This sample comprised peripheral blood, obtained from a patient treated with radiotherapy plus ipilimumab. Receptor source: a human donor with non-small cell lung cancer who had a partial response to radiotherapy plus ipilimumab. Some clones in this sample may be carry-over from other donors' samples. Each CDR3 is given with its conserved first and last residue. The D gene is left open where the match is weak. Clone size is shown for a subset of rows, as once, few, many or a class of expanded clone.

V: TRBV28
D: TRBD1
size: once
J: TRBJ1-2
CDR3: CASSFWGQLYGYTF
DNA: TGTGCCAGCAGTTTCTGGGGACAGCTCTATGGCTACACCTTC

V: TRBV2
D: .
size: few
J: TRBJ2-7
CDR3: CASSDGRGYIF
DNA: TGTGCCAGCAGTGACGGGCGGGGATATATCTTC

V: TRBV14
D: TRBD2
size: .
J: TRBJ2-5
CDR3: CASSQDWYSGGKETQYF
DNA: TGTGCCAGCAGCCAAGATTGGTATAGCGGGGGAAAAGAGACCCAGTACTTC

V: TRBV28
D: .
size: .
J: TRBJ1-5
CDR3: CASREIRNQPQHF
DNA: TGTGCCAGCAGGGAGATTCGCAATCAGCCCCAGCATTTT

V: TRBV7-9
D: .
size: .
J: TRBJ2-6
CDR3: CASSLGPSGANVLTF
DNA: TGTGCCAGCAGCTTAGGGCCATCTGGGGCCAACGTCCTGACTTTC

V: TRBV6-1
D: .
size: .
J: TRBJ1-3
CDR3: CASSEAAGASGNTIYF
DNA: TGTGCCAGCAGTGAAGCGGCGGGGGCCTCTGGAAACACCATATATTTT

V: TRBV5-5
D: TRBD1
size: .
J: TRBJ2-5
CDR3: CASSFEGAIAETQYF
DNA: TGTGCCAGCAGCTTTGAGGGGGCGATTGCGGAGACCCAGTACTTC

V: TRBV4-3
D: .
size: .
J: TRBJ1-6
CDR3: CASSRTSIGGLSPLHF
DNA: TGCGCCAGCAGCCGGACCTCAATAGGAGGGTTATCACCCCTCCACTTT

V: TRBV7-8
D: .
size: .
J: TRBJ2-6
CDR3: CASGALTSGANVLTF
DNA: TGTGCCAGTGGAGCTTTGACCTCTGGGGCCAACGTCCTGACTTTC

V: TRBV7-2
D: TRBD1
size: .
J: TRBJ2-7
CDR3: CASSWGQLREQYF
DNA: TGTGCCAGCAGCTGGGGACAGCTCCGCGAGCAGTACTTC

V: TRBV27
D: .
size: .
J: TRBJ2-3
CDR3: CASSFSGLSTDTQYF
DNA: TGTGCCAGCAGTTTCTCGGGACTTTCCACAGATACGCAGTATTTT

V: TRBV5-1
D: TRBD1
size: .
J: TRBJ1-2
CDR3: CASSSSTGGINYGYTF
DNA: TGCGCCAGCAGCTCAAGCACAGGGGGGATTAACTATGGCTACACCTTC

V: TRBV29-1
D: TRBD2
size: .
J: TRBJ2-3
CDR3: CSVRTSGGVDTQYF
DNA: TGCAGCGTGCGCACTAGCGGGGGAGTAGATACGCAGTATTTT

V: TRBV5-1
D: TRBD1
size: .
J: TRBJ2-5
CDR3: CASSLGTGGITETQYF
DNA: TGCGCCAGCAGCCTGGGGACAGGGGGCATTACGGAGACCCAGTACTTC

V: TRBV18
D: TRBD1
size: .
J: TRBJ2-2
CDR3: CASSRNSGQGGTGELFF
DNA: TGTGCCAGCTCACGAAATTCGGGACAGGGCGGCACCGGGGAGCTGTTTTTT

V: TRBV5-1
D: TRBD2
size: once
J: TRBJ2-3
CDR3: CASSPLAGGTDTQYF
DNA: TGCGCCAGCAGCCCCCTAGCGGGAGGAACAGATACGCAGTATTTT

V: TRBV19
D: TRBD2
size: .
J: TRBJ2-1
CDR3: CASSKTSGRAFMGNEQFF
DNA: TGTGCCAGTAGTAAGACTAGCGGGAGGGCCTTCATGGGTAATGAGCAGTTCTTC